A single TCR beta chain is shown here with its context. These data belong to a study of blood T cell repertoires in COVID-19. On the study more broadly: The United States, Italy and Spain provided the acute and convalescent COVID-19 samples. Nucleic acid was either cDNA or gDNA, and it came from T cells, B-cell-depleted T cells, or PBMCs.

The CDR3 totals 12 residues. Germline CDR1 and CDR2: SQVTM and ANQGSEA. Trimming at V came to 4 bases and at J to 6 bases, leaving 3 bases not matched to a gene. Per the authors' pipeline: Reference gene primer amplification yielded estimated nucleated cell counts. Clones were sequenced by immunoSEQ multiplex PCR, and TCRdb holds only the in-frame ones, with some missing. D and trimming were read from the DNA, whereas the V and J calls and clone size are those reported in that table. Here the sample spans 200,000 to 250,000 clones, roughly 80% being singletons. The chain combines TRBV29-1 with TRBJ2-1, with 7 bases identical to TRBD2. The specimen sequenced was peripheral blood. The sequence was obtained from a woman under 40 who had recovered from COVID-19. CDR3 nucleotide sequence: TGCAGCGTTGCGGGGAGGGGCAATGAGCAGTTCTTC. As protein: CSVAGRGNEQFF.